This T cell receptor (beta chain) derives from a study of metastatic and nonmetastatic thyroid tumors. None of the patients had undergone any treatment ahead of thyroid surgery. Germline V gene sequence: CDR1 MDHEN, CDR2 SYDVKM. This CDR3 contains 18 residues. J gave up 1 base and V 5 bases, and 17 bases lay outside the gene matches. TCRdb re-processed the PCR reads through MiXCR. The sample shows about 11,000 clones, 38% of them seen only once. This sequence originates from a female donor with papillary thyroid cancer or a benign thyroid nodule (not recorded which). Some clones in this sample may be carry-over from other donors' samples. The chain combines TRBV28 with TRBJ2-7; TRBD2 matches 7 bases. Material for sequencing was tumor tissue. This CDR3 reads CASSPVYAGSGDSYEQYF. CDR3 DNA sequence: TGTGCCAGCAGTCCCGTGTACGCGGGGAGCGGGGATTCCTACGAGCAGTACTTC.